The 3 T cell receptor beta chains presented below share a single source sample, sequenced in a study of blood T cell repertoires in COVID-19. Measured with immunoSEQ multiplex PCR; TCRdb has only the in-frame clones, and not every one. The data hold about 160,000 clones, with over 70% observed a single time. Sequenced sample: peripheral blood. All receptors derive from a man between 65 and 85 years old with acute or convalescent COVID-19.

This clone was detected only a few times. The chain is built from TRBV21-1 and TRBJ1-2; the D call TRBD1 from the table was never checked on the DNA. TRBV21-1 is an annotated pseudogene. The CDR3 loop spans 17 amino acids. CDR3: CASSKGWDRPLNYGYTF. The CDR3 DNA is TGTGCCAGCAGCAAAGGTTGGGACAGGCCCCTCAACTATGGCTACACCTTC.

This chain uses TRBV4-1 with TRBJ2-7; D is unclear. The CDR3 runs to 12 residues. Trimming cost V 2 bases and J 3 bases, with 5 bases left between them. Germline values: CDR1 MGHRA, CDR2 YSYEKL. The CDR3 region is CASSQSVYEQYF. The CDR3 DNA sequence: TGCGCCAGCAGCCAATCGGTCTACGAGCAGTACTTC.

In DNA form, the CDR3 reads TGTGCCAGCAGCCAAGGGTCCGGTTATGAGCAGTTCTTC. Its translation: CASSQGSGYEQFF. This chain connects TRBV3-1 (or the pseudogene TRBV3-2) to TRBJ2-1; D ambiguous. Trimming stripped 1 base from V and 8 bases from J, with 9 bases between. The CDR3 totals 13 residues. Germline CDR1 and CDR2: LGHDT and YNNKEL (reference sequence).